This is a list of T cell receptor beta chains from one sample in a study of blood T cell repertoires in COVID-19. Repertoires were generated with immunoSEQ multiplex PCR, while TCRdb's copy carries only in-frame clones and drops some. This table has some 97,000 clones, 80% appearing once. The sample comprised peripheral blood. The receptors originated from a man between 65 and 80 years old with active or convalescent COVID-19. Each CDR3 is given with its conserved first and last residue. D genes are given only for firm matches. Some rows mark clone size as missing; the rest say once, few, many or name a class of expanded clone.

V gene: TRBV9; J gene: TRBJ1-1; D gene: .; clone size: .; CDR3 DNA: TGTGCCAGCAGCGTAGGTTCATTCGGGGATGTTTCTGAAGCTTTCTTT; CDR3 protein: CASSVGSFGDVSEAFF
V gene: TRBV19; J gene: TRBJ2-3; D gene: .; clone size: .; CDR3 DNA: TGTGCCAGTAGTATAACCGCGGGAGATACGCAGTATTTT; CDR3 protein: CASSITAGDTQYF
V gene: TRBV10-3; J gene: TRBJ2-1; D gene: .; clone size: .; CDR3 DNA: TGTGCCATCAGTGTCTCCTCTAGCCCGAGCTCCTACAATGAGCAGTTCTTC; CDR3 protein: CAISVSSSPSSYNEQFF
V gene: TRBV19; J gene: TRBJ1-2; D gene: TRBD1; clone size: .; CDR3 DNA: TGTGCCAGTAGGGACAGGGTTTATGGCTACACCTTC; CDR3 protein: CASRDRVYGYTF
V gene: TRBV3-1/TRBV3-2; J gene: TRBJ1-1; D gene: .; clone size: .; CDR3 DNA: TGTGCCAGCAGCCAAGGGGGCTGGAGAGGAGCTTTCTTT; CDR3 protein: CASSQGGWRGAFF
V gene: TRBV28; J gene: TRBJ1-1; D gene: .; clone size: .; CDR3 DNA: TGTGCCAGCAGTTTAGTTGGGGGCAACACTGAAGCTTTCTTT; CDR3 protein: CASSLVGGNTEAFF
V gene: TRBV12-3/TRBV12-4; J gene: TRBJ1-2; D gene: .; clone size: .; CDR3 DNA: TGTGCCAGGTGGGACTATAGGTCTGGCTACACCTTC; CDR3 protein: CARWDYRSGYTF
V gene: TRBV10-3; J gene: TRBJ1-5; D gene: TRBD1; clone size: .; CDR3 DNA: TGTGCCATCAGTGAGGGGACAGATAGCAATCAGCCCCAGCATTTT; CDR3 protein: CAISEGTDSNQPQHF
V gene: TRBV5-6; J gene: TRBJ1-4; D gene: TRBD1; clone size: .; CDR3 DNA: TGTGCCAGCAGCTTCATGACAGGGGCAACTAATGAAAAACTGTTTTTT; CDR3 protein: CASSFMTGATNEKLFF
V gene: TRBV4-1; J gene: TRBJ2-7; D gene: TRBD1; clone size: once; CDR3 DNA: TGCGCCAGCAGCCAAGATGCTAGGACAGGGTACGAGCAGTACTTC; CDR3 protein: CASSQDARTGYEQYF
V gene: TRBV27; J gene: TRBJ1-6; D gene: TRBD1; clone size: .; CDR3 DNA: TGTGCCAGCAGTTTATCGGACAGGGGGTATTCACCCCTCCACTTT; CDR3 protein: CASSLSDRGYSPLHF